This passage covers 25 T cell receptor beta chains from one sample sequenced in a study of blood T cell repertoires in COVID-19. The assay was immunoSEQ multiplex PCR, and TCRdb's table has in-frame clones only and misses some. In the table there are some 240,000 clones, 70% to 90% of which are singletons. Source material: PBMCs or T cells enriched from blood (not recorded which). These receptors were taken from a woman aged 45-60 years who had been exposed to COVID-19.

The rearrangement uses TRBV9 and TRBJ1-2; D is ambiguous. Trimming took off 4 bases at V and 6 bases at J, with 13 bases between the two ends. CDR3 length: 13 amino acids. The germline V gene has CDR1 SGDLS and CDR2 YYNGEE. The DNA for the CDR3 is TGTGCCAGCAGCAGGAGAGGGAACGATGGCTACACCTTC. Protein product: CASSRRGNDGYTF.

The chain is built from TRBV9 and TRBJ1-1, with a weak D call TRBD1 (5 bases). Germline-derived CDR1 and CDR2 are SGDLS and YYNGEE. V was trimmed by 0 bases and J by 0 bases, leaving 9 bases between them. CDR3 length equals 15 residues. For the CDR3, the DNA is TGTGCCAGCAGCGTAGCGTCAGGGCTGAACACTGAAGCTTTCTTT. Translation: CASSVASGLNTEAFF.

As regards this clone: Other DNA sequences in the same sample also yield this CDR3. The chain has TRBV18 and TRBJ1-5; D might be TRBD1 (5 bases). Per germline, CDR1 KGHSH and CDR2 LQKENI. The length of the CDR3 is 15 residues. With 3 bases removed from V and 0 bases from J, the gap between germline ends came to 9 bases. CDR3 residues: CASSPQGHSNQPQHF. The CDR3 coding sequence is TGTGCCAGCTCACCCCAGGGTCATAGCAATCAGCCCCAGCATTTT.

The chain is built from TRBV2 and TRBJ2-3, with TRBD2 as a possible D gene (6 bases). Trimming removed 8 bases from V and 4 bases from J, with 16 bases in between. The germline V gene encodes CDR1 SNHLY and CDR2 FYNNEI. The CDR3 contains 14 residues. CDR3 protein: CASQRGTHSDTQYF. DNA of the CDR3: TGTGCCAGCCAACGGGGGACTCATTCAGATACGCAGTATTTT.

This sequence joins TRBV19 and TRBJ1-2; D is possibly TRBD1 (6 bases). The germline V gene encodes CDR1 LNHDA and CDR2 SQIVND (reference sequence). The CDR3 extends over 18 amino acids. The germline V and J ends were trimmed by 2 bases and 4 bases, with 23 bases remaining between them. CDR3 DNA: TGTGCCAGTAGTATACGAGGGGGGGAGGTGATCCAGGCCTATGGCTACACCTTC. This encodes CASSIRGGEVIQAYGYTF.

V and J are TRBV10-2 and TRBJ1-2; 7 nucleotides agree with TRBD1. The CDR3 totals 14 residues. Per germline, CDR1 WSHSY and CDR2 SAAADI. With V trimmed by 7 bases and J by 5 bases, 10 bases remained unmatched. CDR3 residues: CASTSTGTRYGYTF. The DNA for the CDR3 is TGCGCCAGCACCTCGACAGGGACACGGTATGGCTACACCTTC.

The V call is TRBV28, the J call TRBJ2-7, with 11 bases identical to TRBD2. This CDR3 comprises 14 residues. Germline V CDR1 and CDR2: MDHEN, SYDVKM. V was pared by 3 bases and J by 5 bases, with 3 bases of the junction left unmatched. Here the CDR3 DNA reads TGTGCCAGCAGTTTGACTAGCGGGGTACACGAGCAGTACTTC. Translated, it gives CASSLTSGVHEQYF.

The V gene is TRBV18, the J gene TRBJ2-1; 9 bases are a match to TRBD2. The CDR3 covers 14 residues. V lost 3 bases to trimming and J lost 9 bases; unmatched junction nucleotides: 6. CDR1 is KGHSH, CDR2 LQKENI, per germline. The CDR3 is CASSPGLAQGEQFF. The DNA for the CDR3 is TGTGCCAGCTCACCGGGACTAGCCCAAGGTGAGCAGTTCTTC.

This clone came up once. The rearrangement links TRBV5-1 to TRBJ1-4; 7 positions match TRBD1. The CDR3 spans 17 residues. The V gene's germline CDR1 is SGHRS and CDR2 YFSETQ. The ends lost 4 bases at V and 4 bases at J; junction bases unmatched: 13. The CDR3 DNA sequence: TGCGCCAGCAGCCCCTGGGGGCAGACAGGGATTAATGAAAAACTGTTTTTT. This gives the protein CASSPWGQTGINEKLFF.

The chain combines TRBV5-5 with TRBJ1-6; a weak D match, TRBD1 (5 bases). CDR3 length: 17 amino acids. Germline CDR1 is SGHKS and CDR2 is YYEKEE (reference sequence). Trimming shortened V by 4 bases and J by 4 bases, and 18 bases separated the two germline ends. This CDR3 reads CASSLGAEVRYNSPLHF. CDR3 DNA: TGTGCCAGCAGCCTAGGGGCAGAGGTCCGATATAATTCACCCCTCCACTTT. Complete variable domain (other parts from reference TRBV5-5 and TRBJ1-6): DAGVTQSPTHLIKTRGQQVTLRCSPISGHKSVSWYQQVLGQGPQFIFQYYEKEERGRGNFPDRFSARQFPNYSSELNVNALLLGDSALYLCASSLGAEVRYNSPLHFGNGTRLTVT.

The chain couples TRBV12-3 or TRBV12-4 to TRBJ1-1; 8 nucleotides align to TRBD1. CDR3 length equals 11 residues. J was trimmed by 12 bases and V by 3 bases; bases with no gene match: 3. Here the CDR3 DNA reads TGTGCCAGCAGTTTCCGGGACAGGACTTTCTTT. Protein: CASSFRDRTFF.

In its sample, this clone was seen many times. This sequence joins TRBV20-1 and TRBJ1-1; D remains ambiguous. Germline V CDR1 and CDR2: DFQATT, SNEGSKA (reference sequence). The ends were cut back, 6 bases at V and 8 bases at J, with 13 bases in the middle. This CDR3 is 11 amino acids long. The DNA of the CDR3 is TGCAGTGCCGTCCGGTCCGCCGAAGCTTTCTTT. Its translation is CSAVRSAEAFF.

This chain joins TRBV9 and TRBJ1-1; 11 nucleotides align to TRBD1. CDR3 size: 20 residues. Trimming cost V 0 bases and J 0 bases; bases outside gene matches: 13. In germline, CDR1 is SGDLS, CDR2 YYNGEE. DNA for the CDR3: TGTGCCAGCAGCGTAGGCCCCGGGACAGGGGGTAGAATCATGAACACTGAAGCTTTCTTT. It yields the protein CASSVGPGTGGRIMNTEAFF.

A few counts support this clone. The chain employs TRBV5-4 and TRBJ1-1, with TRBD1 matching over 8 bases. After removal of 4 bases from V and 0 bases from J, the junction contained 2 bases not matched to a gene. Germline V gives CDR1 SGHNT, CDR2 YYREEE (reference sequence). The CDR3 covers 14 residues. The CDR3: CASSGQGMNTEAFF. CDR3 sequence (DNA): TGTGCCAGCAGCGGACAGGGCATGAACACTGAAGCTTTCTTT.

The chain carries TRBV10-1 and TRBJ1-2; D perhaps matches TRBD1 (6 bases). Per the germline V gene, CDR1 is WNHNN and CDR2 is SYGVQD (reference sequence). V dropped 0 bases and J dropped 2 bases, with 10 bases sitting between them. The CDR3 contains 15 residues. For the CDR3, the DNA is TGCGCCAGCAGTGAGTCTCGAACAGGGAACTATGGCTACACCTTC. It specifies CASSESRTGNYGYTF.

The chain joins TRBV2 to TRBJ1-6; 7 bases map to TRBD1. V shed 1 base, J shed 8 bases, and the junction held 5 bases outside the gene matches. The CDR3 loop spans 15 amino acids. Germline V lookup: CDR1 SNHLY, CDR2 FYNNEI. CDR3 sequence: CASSEVEGGYSPLHF. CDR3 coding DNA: TGTGCCAGCAGTGAAGTGGAAGGGGGCTATTCACCCCTCCACTTT.

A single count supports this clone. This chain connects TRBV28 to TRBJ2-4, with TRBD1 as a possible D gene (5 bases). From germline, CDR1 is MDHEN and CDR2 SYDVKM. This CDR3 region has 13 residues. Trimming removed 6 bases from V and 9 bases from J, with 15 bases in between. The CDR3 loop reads CASRPKGSGIQYF. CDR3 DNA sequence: TGTGCCAGCAGACCAAAGGGGTCGGGCATTCAGTACTTC.

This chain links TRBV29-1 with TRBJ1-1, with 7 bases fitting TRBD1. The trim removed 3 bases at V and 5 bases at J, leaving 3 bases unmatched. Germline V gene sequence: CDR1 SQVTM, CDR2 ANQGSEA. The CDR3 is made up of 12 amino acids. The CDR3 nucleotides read TGCAGCGTTGAGACAGGGAGGACTGAAGCTTTCTTT. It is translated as CSVETGRTEAFF.

For the CDR3, the DNA is TGTGCCAGCAGTTACGGGCAGGGGTATTCACCCCTCCACTTT. This gives the protein CASSYGQGYSPLHF. This rearrangement joins TRBV6-5 to TRBJ1-6; D perhaps matches TRBD1 (6 bases). Looked up from germline, CDR1 is MNHEY and CDR2 is SVGAGI. Trimming pared 2 bases from V and 8 bases from J, leaving 10 bases between. CDR3 length equals 14 residues.

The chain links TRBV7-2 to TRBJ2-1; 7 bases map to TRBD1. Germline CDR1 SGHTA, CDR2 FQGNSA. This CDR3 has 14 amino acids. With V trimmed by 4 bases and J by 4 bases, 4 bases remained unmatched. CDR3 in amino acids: CASSSIQGYNEQFF. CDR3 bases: TGTGCCAGCAGCTCCATACAGGGGTACAATGAGCAGTTCTTC.

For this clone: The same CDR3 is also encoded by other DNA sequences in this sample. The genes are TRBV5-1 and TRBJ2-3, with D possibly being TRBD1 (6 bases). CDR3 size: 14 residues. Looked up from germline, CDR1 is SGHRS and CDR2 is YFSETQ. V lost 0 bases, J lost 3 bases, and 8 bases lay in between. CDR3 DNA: TGCGCCAGCAGCTTGGAGGGGGTGACAGATACGCAGTATTTT. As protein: CASSLEGVTDTQYF. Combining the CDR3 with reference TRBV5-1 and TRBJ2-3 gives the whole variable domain KAGVTQTPRYLIKTRGQQVTLSCSPISGHRSVSWYQQTPGQGLQFLFEYFSETQRNKGNFPGRFSGRQFSNSRSEMNVSTLELGDSALYLCASSLEGVTDTQYFGPGTRLTVL.

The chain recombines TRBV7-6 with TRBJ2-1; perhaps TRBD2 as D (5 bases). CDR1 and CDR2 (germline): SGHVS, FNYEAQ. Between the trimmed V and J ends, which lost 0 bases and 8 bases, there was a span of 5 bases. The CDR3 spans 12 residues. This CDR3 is CASSLALDEQFF. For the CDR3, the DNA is TGTGCCAGCAGCTTAGCACTAGATGAGCAGTTCTTC.

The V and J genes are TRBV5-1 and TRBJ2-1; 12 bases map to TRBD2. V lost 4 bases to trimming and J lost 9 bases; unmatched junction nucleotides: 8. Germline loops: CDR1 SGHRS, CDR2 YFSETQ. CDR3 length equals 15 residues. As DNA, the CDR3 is TGCGCCAGCAGCGTGTCTAGCGGGGGGGCGCGTGAGCAGTTCTTC. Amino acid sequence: CASSVSSGGAREQFF.

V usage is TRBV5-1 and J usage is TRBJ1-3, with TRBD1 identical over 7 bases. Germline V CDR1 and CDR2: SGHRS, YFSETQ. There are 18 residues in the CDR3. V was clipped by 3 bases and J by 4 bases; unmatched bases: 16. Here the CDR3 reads CASSYDLVTGSSGNTIYF. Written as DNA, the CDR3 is TGCGCCAGCAGCTATGACCTCGTGACAGGGTCCTCCGGAAACACCATATATTTT.

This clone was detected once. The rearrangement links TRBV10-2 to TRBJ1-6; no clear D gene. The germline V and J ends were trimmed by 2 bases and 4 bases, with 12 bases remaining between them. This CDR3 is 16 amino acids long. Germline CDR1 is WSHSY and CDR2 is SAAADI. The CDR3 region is CASSETTASYNSPLHF. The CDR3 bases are TGCGCCAGCAGTGAGACTACCGCCAGTTATAATTCACCCCTCCACTTT.